The 16 T cell receptor beta chains presented below share a single source sample, sequenced in a study of T-cell memory formation after mild COVID-19. TCRdb fed the 5' RACE reads into MiXCR, producing one record per CDR3 protein. The sample consists of more than 300,000 distinct CDR3 sequences, over 11% of them appearing once. The material sequenced was PBMCs or a T cell subset sorted from them (not recorded which). The receptors originated from a man between 18 and 35 years old who had mild COVID-19 (a few samples of this study predate the infection). Cell type and time point are not known.

The chain has TRBV4-2 and TRBJ2-7; tentatively, D is TRBD1 or TRBD2 (5 bases each). The germline V gene has CDR1 LGHNA and CDR2 YNFKEQ. The CDR3 totals 15 residues. Trimming pared 8 bases from V and 0 bases from J, leaving 17 bases between. The CDR3 nucleotides are TGTGCCAGCGGCTCTCCCGGGACCAACTCCTACGAGCAGTACTTC. Translating gives CASGSPGTNSYEQYF.

The chain couples TRBV5-1 to TRBJ2-3; maybe TRBD1 (6 bases). Trimming left V 5 bases short and J 2 bases short, with 12 bases between. CDR3 size: 14 residues. The germline V gene encodes CDR1 SGHRS and CDR2 YFSETQ. CDR3 protein: CASSRRQDTDTQYF. The DNA of the CDR3 is TGCGCCAGCAGTCGTAGACAGGACACAGATACGCAGTATTTT.

The sample holds many counts of this clonotype. The J gene is TRBJ2-7, the V gene TRBV10-3; D ambiguous. Germline loops: CDR1 ENHRY, CDR2 SYGVKD. The CDR3 spans 11 residues. V was trimmed by 5 bases and J by 3 bases, leaving 5 bases between them. The CDR3: CAISPDYEQYF. CDR3 sequence (DNA): TGTGCCATCAGTCCCGACTACGAGCAGTACTTC.

The CDR3 reads CSAREVAASSYEQYF. In nucleotides, the CDR3 is TGCAGTGCTAGAGAAGTCGCAGCTTCCTCCTACGAGCAGTACTTC. V usage is TRBV20-1 and J usage is TRBJ2-7; the D is unclear. CDR1 is DFQATT and CDR2 is SNEGSKA in the germline V gene (reference sequence). CDR3 size: 15 residues. V was trimmed by 0 bases and J by 0 bases, leaving 12 bases between them.

Written as DNA, the CDR3 is TGTGCCAGCAGCTACGAGGCAGATACGCAGTATTTT. Protein: CASSYEADTQYF. The V call is TRBV7-9, the J call TRBJ2-3; D not resolved. V was clipped by 4 bases and J by 4 bases, with 6 bases between them. Germline V gene sequence: CDR1 SEHNR, CDR2 FQNEAQ (reference sequence). The CDR3 runs to 12 residues.

This clonotype was counted only a few times. The gene calls are TRBV18 and TRBJ2-1, with 9 nucleotides matching TRBD2. In germline, CDR1 is KGHSH, CDR2 LQKENI. The trim removed 3 bases at V and 6 bases at J, leaving 9 bases unmatched. The CDR3 runs 16 residues. The CDR3 loop is CASSPVGLAGSNEQFF. The CDR3 nucleotides are TGTGCCAGCTCACCGGTGGGGCTAGCGGGGTCCAATGAGCAGTTCTTC.

This clonotype was seen only a few times. The chain uses TRBV11-2 and TRBJ2-3; TRBD2 matches at 15 bases. The V gene end was trimmed by 0 bases and the J gene end by 0 bases; junction bases not matched to a gene: 10. The germline V gene has CDR1 SGHAT and CDR2 FQNNGV. The CDR3 contains 21 residues. The DNA of the CDR3 is TGTGCCAGCAGCTTAGATCCCCACGGACTAGCGGGGGGGGACAGCACAGATACGCAGTATTTT. This encodes CASSLDPHGLAGGDSTDTQYF.

This clonotype was seen a handful of times. The chain is built from TRBV6-2 or TRBV6-3 and TRBJ1-1; D possibly corresponds to TRBD1 (6 bases). Germline assignment: CDR1 MNHEY and CDR2 SVGEGT. This CDR3 spans 13 amino acids. With 6 bases removed from V and 11 bases from J, the gap between germline ends came to 19 bases. CDR3 bases: TGTGCCAGCAGCTCCAGACAGGAGGGTCCGGCTTTCTTT. Translation: CASSSRQEGPAFF.

The sample holds a few counts of this clonotype. J is TRBJ1-2 and V is TRBV25-1, with 9 nucleotides matching TRBD1. This CDR3 region has 14 residues. Germline loops: CDR1 MGHDK, CDR2 SYGVNS. Trimming cost V 3 bases and J 4 bases; bases outside gene matches: 3. The CDR3 DNA sequence: TGTGCCAGCAGTGATGACAGGGGGTCCTATGGCTACACCTTC. Translated: CASSDDRGSYGYTF.

DNA for the CDR3: TGTGCCAGCAGCCTGTCTCGGGGGGGCCCCGGGGAGCTGTTTTTT. Translating gives CASSLSRGGPGELFF. The rearrangement links TRBV7-2 to TRBJ2-2; 8 nucleotides agree with TRBD2. The CDR3 loop spans 15 amino acids. Germline V gene lookup returns CDR1 SGHTA and CDR2 FQGNSA. The V segment lost 5 bases and the J segment 6 bases; nucleotides outside the gene matches: 8.

This clonotype is a singleton in its sample. The chain recombines TRBV5-1 with TRBJ1-2; possible D gene TRBD1, 6 bases. Germline loops: CDR1 SGHRS, CDR2 YFSETQ. Trimming removed 4 bases at V and 6 bases at J, with 10 bases between. The CDR3 loop spans 12 amino acids. The CDR3 is CASSADSNGYTF. The CDR3 nucleotides are TGCGCCAGCAGCGCGGACAGTAATGGCTACACCTTC.

V gene TRBV5-4 combines with J gene TRBJ2-1, with no clear D. Germline-derived CDR1 and CDR2 are SGHNT and YYREEE (reference sequence). V lost 4 bases, J lost 2 bases, and 19 bases lay in between. This CDR3 contains 17 residues. The CDR3 loop is CASSPSRARRPYNEQFF. The CDR3 bases are TGTGCCAGCAGCCCCAGTAGGGCTCGGCGGCCCTACAATGAGCAGTTCTTC.

This chain links TRBV29-1 with TRBJ2-5; D might be TRBD1 (6 bases). This CDR3 contains 13 residues. The V gene lost 5 bases and the J gene lost 3 bases, with 13 bases spanning the gap. CDR1 SQVTM and CDR2 ANQGSEA come from the germline V gene. CDR3 protein: CSVQVGAKETQYF. CDR3 DNA: TGCAGCGTTCAGGTGGGGGCCAAAGAGACCCAGTACTTC.

The J gene is TRBJ2-1, the V gene TRBV7-3; 8 nucleotides align to TRBD1. This CDR3 has 13 residues. V trimming: 5 bases; J trimming: 10 bases; junction bases outside the gene matches: 7. Germline CDR1 reads SGHTA; CDR2 reads FQGTGA. CDR3 sequence reads: CASSPGQGREQFF. The CDR3 DNA is TGTGCCAGCAGCCCCGGACAGGGCCGGGAGCAGTTCTTC. Complete variable domain (other parts from reference TRBV7-3 and TRBJ2-1): GAGVSQTPSNKVTEKGKYVELRCDPISGHTALYWYRQSLGQGPEFLIYFQGTGAADDSGLPNDRFFAVRPEGSVSTLKIQRTERGDSAVYLCASSPGQGREQFFGPGTRLTVL.

This clonotype has a handful of counts. J is TRBJ2-2 and V is TRBV7-9, with 7 bases identical to TRBD1. V trimming: 5 bases; J trimming: 6 bases; junction bases outside the gene matches: 6. Germline loops: CDR1 SEHNR, CDR2 FQNEAQ (reference sequence). The CDR3 is 14 amino acids. The CDR3 spells CASSATGDAGELFF. CDR3 in DNA: TGTGCCAGCAGCGCTACAGGGGATGCCGGGGAGCTGTTTTTT.

In its sample, this clonotype was seen a few times. This chain uses TRBV24-1 with TRBJ2-5, with 11 bases identical to TRBD1. CDR3 length: 15 residues. Unmatched junction bases numbered 4, after V lost 3 bases and J lost 5 bases. Germline V gene sequence: CDR1 KGHDR, CDR2 SFDVKD. This chain's CDR3 is CATSDTGTGGETQYF. CDR3 DNA: TGTGCCACCAGTGATACCGGGACAGGGGGTGAGACCCAGTACTTC.